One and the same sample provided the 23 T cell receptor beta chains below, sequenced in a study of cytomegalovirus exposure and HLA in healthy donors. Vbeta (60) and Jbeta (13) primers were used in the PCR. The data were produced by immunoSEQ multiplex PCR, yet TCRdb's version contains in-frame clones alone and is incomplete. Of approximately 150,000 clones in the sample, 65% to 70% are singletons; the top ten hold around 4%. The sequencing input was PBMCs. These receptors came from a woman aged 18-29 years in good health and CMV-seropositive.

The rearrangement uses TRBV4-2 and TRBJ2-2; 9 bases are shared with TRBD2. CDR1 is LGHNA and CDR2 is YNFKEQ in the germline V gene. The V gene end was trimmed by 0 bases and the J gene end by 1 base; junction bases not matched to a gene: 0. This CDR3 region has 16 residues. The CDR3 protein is CASSQDSGGNTGELFF. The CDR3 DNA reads TGTGCCAGCAGCCAAGATAGCGGGGGGAACACCGGGGAGCTGTTTTTT.

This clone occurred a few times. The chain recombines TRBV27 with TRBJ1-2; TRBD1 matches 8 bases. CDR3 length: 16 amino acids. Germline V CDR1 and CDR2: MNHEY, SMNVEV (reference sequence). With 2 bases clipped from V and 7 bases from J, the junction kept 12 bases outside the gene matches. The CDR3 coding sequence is TGTGCCAGCAGTTTAAGGGGCCGGACAGGGATTAGTGGCTACACCTTC. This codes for CASSLRGRTGISGYTF.

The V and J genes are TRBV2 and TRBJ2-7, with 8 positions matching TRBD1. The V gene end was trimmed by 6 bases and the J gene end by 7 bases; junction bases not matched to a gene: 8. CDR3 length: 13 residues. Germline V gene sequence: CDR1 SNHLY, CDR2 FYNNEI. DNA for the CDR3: TGTGCCAGCAGCGATCGACAGGGGTGGGAGCAGTACTTC. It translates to CASSDRQGWEQYF.

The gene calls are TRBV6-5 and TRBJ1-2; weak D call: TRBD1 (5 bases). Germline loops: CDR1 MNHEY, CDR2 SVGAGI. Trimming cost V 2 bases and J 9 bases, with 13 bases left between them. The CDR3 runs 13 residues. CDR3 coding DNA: TGTGCCAGCAGTTACGGAGACAGAGTAAGCTACACCTTC. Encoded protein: CASSYGDRVSYTF.

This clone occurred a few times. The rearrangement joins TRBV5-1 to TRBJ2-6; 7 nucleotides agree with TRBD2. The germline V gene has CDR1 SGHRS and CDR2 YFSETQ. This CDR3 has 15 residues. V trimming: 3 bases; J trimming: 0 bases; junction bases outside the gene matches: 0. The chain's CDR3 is CASSSGGSGANVLTF. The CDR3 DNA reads TGCGCCAGCAGCTCGGGGGGCTCTGGGGCCAACGTCCTGACTTTC.

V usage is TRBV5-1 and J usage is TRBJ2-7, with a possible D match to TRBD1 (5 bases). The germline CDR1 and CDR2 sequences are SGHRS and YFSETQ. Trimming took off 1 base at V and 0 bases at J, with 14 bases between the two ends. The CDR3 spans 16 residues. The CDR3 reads CASSLSGRTTSYEQYF. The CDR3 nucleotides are TGCGCCAGCAGCTTGAGTGGCAGGACAACCTCCTACGAGCAGTACTTC. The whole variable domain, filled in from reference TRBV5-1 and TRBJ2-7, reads KAGVTQTPRYLIKTRGQQVTLSCSPISGHRSVSWYQQTPGQGLQFLFEYFSETQRNKGNFPGRFSGRQFSNSRSEMNVSTLELGDSALYLCASSLSGRTTSYEQYFGPGTRLTVT.

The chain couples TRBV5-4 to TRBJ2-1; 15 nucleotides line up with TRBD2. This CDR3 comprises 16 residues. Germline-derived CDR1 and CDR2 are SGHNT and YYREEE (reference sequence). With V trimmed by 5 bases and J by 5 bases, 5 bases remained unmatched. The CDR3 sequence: CASRHGLAGGNNEQFF. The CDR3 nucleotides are TGTGCCAGCAGGCATGGACTAGCGGGAGGGAACAATGAGCAGTTCTTC.

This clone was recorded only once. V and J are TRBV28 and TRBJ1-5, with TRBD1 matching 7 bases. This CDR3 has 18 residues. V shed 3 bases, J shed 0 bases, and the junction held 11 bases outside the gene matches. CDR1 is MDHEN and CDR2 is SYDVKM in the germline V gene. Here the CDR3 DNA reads TGTGCCAGCAGTTTCCACCGGGACAGCAGTTATAGCAATCAGCCCCAGCATTTT. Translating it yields CASSFHRDSSYSNQPQHF.

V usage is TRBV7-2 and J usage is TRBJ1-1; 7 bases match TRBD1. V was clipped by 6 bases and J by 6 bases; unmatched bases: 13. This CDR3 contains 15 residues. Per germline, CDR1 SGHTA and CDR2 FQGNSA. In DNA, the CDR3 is TGTGCCAGCAGAGCACAAACAGGGGCAAGAGCTGAAGCTTTCTTT. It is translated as CASRAQTGARAEAFF.

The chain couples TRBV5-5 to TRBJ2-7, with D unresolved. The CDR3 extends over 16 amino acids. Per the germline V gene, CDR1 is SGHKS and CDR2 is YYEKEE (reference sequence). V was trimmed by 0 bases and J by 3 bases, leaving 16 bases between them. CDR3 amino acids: CASSLAVGAGFYEQYF. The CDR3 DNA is TGTGCCAGCAGCTTGGCGGTGGGTGCAGGCTTCTACGAGCAGTACTTC.

The CDR3 coding sequence is TGTGCCATCAGGTCACAGGTTAACTACGAGCAGTACTTC. This codes for CAIRSQVNYEQYF. The chain couples TRBV10-3 to TRBJ2-7; TRBD1 is a possible D gene (5 bases). Germline assignment: CDR1 ENHRY and CDR2 SYGVKD. The CDR3 runs to 13 residues. Trimming removed 6 bases at V and 3 bases at J, with 12 bases between.

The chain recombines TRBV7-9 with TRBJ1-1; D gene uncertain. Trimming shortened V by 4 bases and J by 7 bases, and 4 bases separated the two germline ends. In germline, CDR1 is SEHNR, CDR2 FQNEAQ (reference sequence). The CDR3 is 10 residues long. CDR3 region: CASSYIEAFF. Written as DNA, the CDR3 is TGTGCCAGCAGCTACATTGAAGCTTTCTTT.

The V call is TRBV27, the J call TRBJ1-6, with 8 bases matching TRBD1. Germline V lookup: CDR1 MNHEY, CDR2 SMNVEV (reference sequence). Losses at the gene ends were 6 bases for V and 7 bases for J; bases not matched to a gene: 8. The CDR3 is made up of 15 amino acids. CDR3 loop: CASRASTGVNSPLHF. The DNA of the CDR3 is TGTGCCAGCAGAGCCTCGACAGGGGTGAATTCACCCCTCCACTTT.

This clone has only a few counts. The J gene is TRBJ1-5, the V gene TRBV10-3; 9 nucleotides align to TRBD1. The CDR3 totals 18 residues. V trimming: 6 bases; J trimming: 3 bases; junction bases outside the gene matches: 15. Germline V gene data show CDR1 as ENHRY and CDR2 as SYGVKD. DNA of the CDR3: TGTGCCATCAGCTCCCAAGTACCGACAGGGGGGAACAATCAGCCCCAGCATTTT. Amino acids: CAISSQVPTGGNNQPQHF.

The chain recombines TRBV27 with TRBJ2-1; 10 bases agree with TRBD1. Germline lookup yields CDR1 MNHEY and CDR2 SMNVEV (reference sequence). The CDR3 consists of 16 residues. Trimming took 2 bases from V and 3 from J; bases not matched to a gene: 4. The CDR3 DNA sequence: TGTGCCAGCAGTTTAAGGACAGGGGGATTCTACAATGAGCAGTTCTTC. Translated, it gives CASSLRTGGFYNEQFF.

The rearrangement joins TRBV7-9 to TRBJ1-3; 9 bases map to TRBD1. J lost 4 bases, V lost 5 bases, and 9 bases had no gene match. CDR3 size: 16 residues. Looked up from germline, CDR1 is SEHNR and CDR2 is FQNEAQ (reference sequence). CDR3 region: CASSPQGDRAGNTIYF. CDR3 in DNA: TGTGCCAGCAGCCCCCAGGGGGACAGGGCAGGAAACACCATATATTTT.

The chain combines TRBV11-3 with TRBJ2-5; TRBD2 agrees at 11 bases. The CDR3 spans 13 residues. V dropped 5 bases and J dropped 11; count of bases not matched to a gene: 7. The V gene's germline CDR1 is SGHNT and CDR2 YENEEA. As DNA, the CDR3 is TGTGCCAGCAGCACGACTAGCGGGACCAGGCAGTACTTC. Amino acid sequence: CASSTTSGTRQYF.

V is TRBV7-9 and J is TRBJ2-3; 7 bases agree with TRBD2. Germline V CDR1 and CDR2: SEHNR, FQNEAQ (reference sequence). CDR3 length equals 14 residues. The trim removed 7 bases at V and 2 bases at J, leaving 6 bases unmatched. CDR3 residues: CASNQRDDTDTQYF. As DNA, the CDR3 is TGTGCCAGCAATCAGCGGGACGACACAGATACGCAGTATTTT.

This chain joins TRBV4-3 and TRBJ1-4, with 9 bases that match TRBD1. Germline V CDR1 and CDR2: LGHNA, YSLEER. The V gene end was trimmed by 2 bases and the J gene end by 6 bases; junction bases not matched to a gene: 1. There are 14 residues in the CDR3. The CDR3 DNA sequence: TGCGCCAGCAGCCAACGGACAGGGGATGAAAAACTGTTTTTT. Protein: CASSQRTGDEKLFF.

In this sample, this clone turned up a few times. This chain's CDR3 is CASRPQGAFTEAFF. CDR3 nucleotide sequence: TGTGCCAGCAGACCACAGGGGGCGTTCACTGAAGCTTTCTTT. This sequence joins TRBV5-6 and TRBJ1-1; 9 bases agree with TRBD1. J was trimmed by 4 bases and V by 5 bases; bases with no gene match: 6. The CDR3 extends over 14 amino acids. Germline V gene sequence: CDR1 SGHDT, CDR2 YYEEEE.

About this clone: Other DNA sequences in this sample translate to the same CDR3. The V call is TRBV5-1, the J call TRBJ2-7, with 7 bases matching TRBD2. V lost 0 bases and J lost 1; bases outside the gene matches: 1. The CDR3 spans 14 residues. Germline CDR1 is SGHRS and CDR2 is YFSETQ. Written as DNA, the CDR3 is TGCGCCAGCAGCTTGGGACTAGCTTCCTACGAGCAGTACTTC. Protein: CASSLGLASYEQYF.

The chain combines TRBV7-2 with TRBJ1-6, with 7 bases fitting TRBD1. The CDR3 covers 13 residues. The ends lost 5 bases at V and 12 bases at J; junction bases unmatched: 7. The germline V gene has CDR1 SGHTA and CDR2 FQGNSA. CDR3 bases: TGTGCCAGCAGCAGAGACAGGGAAGGACCCCTCCACTTT. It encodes CASSRDREGPLHF.

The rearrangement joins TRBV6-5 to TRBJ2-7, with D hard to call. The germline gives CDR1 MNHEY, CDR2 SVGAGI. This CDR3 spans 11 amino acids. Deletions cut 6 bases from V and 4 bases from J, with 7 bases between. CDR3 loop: CASRFLYEQYF. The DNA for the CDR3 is TGTGCCAGCAGGTTTCTATACGAGCAGTACTTC.